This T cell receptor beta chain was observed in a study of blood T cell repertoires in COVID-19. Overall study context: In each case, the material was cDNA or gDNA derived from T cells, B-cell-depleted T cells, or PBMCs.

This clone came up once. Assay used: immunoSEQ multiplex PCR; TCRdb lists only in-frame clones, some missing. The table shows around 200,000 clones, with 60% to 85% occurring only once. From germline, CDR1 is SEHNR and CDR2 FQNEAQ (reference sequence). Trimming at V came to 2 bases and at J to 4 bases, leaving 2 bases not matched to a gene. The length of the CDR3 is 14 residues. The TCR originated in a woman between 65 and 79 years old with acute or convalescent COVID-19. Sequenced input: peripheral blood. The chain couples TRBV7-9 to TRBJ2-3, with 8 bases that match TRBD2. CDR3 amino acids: CASSLTGGPDTQYF. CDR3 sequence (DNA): TGTGCCAGCAGCTTAACGGGAGGGCCAGATACGCAGTATTTT.